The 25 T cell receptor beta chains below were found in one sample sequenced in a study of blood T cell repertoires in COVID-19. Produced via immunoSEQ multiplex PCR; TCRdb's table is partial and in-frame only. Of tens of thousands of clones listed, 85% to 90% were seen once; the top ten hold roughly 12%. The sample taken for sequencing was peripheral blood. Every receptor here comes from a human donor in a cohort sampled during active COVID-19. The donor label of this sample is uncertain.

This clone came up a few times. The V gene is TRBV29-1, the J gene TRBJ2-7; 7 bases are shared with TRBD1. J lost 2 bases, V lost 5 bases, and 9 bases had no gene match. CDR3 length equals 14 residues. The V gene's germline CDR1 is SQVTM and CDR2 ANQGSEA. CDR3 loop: CSVFATDRAYEQYF. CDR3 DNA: TGCAGCGTTTTCGCCACCGACAGGGCCTACGAGCAGTACTTC.

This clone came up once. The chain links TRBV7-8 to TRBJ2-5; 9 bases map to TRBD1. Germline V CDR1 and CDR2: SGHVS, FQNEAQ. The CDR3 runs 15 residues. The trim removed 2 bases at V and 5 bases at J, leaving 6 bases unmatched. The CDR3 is CASSLSGTGLETQYF. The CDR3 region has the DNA TGTGCCAGCAGCTTAAGTGGGACAGGGCTCGAGACCCAGTACTTC.

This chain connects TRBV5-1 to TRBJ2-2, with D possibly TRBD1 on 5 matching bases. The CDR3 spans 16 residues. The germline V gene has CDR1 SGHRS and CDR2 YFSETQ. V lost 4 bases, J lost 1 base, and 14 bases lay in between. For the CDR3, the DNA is TGCGCCAGCAGCGAGGACAATGCCCTGAACACCGGGGAGCTGTTTTTT. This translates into CASSEDNALNTGELFF.

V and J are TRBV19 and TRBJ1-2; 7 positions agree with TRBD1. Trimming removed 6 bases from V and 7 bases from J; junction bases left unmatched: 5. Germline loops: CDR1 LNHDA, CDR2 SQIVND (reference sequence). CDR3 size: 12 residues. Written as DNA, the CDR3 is TGTGCCAGTAGGTCACAGGGGTTTGGCTACACCTTC. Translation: CASRSQGFGYTF.

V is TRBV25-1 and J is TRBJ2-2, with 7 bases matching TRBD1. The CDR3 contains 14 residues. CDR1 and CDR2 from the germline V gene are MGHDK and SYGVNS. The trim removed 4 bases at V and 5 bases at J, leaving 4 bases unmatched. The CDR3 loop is CASSVDRETGELFF. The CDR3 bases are TGTGCCAGCAGTGTAGACAGGGAGACCGGGGAGCTGTTTTTT.

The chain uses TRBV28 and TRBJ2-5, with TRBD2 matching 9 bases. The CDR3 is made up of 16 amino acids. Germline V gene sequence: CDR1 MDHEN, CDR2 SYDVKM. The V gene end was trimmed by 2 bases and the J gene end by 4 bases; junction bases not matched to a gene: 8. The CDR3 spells CASSLRGAGGGETQYF. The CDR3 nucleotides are TGTGCCAGCAGTTTAAGGGGAGCGGGAGGAGGAGAGACCCAGTACTTC.

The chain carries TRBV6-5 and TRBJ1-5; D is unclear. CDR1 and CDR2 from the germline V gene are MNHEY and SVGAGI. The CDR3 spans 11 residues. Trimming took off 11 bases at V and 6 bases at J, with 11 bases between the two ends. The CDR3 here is CAPRGGQPQHF. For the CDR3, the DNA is TGTGCCCCTCGGGGAGGTCAGCCCCAGCATTTT.

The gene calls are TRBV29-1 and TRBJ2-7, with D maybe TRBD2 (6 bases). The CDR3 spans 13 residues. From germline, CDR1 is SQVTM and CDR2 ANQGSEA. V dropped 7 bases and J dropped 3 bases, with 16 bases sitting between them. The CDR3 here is CSAGSAVGYEQYF. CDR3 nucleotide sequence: TGCAGCGCCGGGAGCGCGGTTGGCTACGAGCAGTACTTC.

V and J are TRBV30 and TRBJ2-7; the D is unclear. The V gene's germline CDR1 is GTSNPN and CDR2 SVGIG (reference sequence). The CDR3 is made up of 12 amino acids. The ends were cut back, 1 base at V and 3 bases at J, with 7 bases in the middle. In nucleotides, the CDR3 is TGTGCCTGGAGTGAAACAGTCTACGAGCAGTACTTC. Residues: CAWSETVYEQYF. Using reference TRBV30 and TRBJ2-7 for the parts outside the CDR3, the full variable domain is SQTIHQWPATLVQPVGSPLSLECTVEGTSNPNLYWYRQAAGRGLQLLFYSVGIGQISSEVPQNLSASRPQDRQFILSSKKLLLSDSGFYLCAWSETVYEQYFGPGTRLTVT.

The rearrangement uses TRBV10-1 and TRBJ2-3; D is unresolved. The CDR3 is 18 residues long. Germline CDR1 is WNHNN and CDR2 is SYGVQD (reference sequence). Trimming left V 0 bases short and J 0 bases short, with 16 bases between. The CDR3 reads CASSESTLESPSTDTQYF. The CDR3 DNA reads TGCGCCAGCAGTGAGTCGACTCTTGAATCCCCTAGCACAGATACGCAGTATTTT.

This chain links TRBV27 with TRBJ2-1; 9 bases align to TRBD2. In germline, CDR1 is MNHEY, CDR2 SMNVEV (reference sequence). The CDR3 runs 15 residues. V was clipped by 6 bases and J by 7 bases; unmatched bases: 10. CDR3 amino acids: CASRVGTSPINEQFF. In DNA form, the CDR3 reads TGTGCCAGCAGAGTTGGGACTAGCCCCATTAATGAGCAGTTCTTC.

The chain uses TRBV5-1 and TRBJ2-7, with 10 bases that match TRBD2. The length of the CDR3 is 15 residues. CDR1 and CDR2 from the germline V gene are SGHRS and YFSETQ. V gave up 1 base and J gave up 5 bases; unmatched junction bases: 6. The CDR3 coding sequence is TGCGCCAGCAGCTTGCTAGCGGGAGCTTCTAACGAGCAGTACTTC. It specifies CASSLLAGASNEQYF.

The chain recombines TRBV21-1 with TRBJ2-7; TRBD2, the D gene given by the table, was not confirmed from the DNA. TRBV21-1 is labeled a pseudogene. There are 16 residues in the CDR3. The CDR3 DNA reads TGTGCCAGCAGCAAAGTTGAGGGAGGAGGCTCCTACGAGCAGTACTTC. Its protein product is CASSKVEGGGSYEQYF.

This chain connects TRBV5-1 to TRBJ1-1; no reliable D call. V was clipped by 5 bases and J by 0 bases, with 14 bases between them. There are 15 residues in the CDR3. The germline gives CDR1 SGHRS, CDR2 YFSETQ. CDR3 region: CASRETPDMNTEAFF. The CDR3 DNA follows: TGCGCCAGCAGAGAGACACCTGACATGAACACTGAAGCTTTCTTT.

The CDR3 DNA reads TGTGCCAGTAGTAAGAGACAGGGGACAGATACGCAGTATTTT. It specifies CASSKRQGTDTQYF. The gene calls are TRBV19 and TRBJ2-3, with 8 bases that match TRBD1. Per the germline V gene, CDR1 is LNHDA and CDR2 is SQIVND (reference sequence). V gave up 4 bases and J gave up 3 bases; unmatched junction bases: 3. The CDR3 sequence is 14 residues long.

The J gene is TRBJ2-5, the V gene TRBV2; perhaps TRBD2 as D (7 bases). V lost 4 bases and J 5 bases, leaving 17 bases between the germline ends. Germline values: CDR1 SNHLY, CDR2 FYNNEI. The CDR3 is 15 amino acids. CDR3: CASSAGLRGGETQYF. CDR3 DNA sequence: TGTGCCAGCAGTGCGGGACTGAGGGGGGGTGAGACCCAGTACTTC.

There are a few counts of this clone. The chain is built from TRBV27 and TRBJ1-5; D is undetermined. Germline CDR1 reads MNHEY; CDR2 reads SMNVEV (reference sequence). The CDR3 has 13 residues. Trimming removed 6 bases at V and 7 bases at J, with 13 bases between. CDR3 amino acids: CASRSFAGQPQHF. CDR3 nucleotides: TGTGCCAGCAGATCCTTCGCGGGGCAGCCCCAGCATTTT.

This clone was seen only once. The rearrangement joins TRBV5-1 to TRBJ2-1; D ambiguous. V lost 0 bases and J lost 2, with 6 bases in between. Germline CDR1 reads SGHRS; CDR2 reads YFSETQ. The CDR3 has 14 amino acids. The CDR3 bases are TGCGCCAGCAGCTTGGACTCAACCTACAATGAGCAGTTCTTC. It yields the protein CASSLDSTYNEQFF.

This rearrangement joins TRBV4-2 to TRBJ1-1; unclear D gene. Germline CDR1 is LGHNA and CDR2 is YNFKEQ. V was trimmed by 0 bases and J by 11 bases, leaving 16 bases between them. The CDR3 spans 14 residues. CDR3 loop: CASSQEPQLKLAFF. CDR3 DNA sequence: TGTGCCAGCAGCCAAGAACCACAGCTAAAGTTGGCTTTCTTT.

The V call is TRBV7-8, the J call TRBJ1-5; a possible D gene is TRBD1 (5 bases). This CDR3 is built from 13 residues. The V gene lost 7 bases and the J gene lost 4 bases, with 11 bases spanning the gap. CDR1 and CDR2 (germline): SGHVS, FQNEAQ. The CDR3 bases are TGTGCCAGCACCCGGGGGGGAAATCAGCCCCAGCATTTT. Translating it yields CASTRGGNQPQHF.

The CDR3 is CAWGKGQAGNTIYF. CDR3 bases: TGTGCCTGGGGTAAGGGACAGGCGGGAAACACCATATATTTT. The chain carries TRBV30 and TRBJ1-3; 8 nucleotides match TRBD1. Losses at the gene ends were 5 bases for V and 4 bases for J; bases not matched to a gene: 7. The V gene's germline CDR1 is GTSNPN and CDR2 SVGIG (reference sequence). The CDR3 loop spans 14 amino acids.

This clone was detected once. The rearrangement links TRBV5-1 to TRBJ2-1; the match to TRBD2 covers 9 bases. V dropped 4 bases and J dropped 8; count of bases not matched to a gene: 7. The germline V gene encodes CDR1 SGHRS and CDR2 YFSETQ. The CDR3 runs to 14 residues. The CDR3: CASSPLAGADEQFF. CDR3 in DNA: TGCGCCAGCAGCCCCTTAGCGGGAGCGGATGAGCAGTTCTTC.

CDR3 sequence: CAWSVQLNTEAFF. CDR3 nucleotide sequence: TGTGCCTGGAGCGTACAGTTGAACACTGAAGCTTTCTTT. The V and J genes are TRBV30 and TRBJ1-1; D gene unclear. The CDR3 is made up of 13 amino acids. The V gene's germline CDR1 is GTSNPN and CDR2 SVGIG (reference sequence). V lost 3 bases, J lost 0 bases, and 8 bases lay in between.

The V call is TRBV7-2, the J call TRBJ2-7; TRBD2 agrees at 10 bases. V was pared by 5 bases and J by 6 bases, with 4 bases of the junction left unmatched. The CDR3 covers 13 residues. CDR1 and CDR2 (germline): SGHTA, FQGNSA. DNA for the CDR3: TGTGCCAGCAGCCCCAGGACTAGCGGCGAGCAGTACTTC. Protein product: CASSPRTSGEQYF.

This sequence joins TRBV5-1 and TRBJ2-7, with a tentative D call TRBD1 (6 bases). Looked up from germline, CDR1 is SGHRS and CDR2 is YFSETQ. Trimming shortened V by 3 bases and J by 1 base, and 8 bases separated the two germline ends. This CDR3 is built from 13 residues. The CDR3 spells CASSSGQSYEQYF. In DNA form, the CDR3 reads TGCGCCAGCAGCTCCGGACAGTCCTACGAGCAGTACTTC.